These 29 T cell receptor beta chains came from one sample sequenced in a study of control samples from healthy donors and cancer patients. The protocol was immunoSEQ multiplex PCR, while the TCRdb copy is restricted to in-frame clones and leaves out a portion. The sample holds under 100,000 clones, 80% to 95% seen once. The material sequenced was blood. These receptors came from a woman in her twenties or thirties in good health.

The table lists this clone with a count of one. The CDR3 is CASGDHALTF. The CDR3 coding sequence is TGTGCCAGCGGGGACCACGCCTTGACCTTC. V and J are TRBV19 and TRBJ1-2; D perhaps matches TRBD1 (5 bases). Trimming removed 9 bases at V and 14 bases at J, with 16 bases between. The CDR3 sequence is 10 residues long. CDR1 LNHDA and CDR2 SQIVND come from the germline V gene (reference sequence).

The chain links TRBV6-5 to TRBJ2-5, with 7 positions matching TRBD2. Germline V gene lookup returns CDR1 MNHEY and CDR2 SVGAGI. The V segment lost 6 bases and the J segment 3 bases; nucleotides outside the gene matches: 10. CDR3 size: 15 residues. CDR3 sequence reads: CASRPWVAGEETQYF. The CDR3 DNA sequence: TGTGCCAGCAGACCTTGGGTGGCGGGAGAAGAGACCCAGTACTTC.

The chain carries TRBV27 and TRBJ1-4; no reliable D call. The germline V gene has CDR1 MNHEY and CDR2 SMNVEV (reference sequence). V lost 6 bases and J lost 7, with 18 bases in between. The length of the CDR3 is 15 residues. CDR3 loop: CASRPSWAPSEKLFF. In DNA, the CDR3 is TGTGCCAGCAGACCTTCGTGGGCCCCTAGTGAAAAACTGTTTTTT.

A single count supports this clone. This chain joins TRBV7-2 and TRBJ1-1; maybe TRBD1 (6 bases). From germline, CDR1 is SGHTA and CDR2 FQGNSA. CDR3 length: 15 amino acids. Trimming took 1 base from V and 8 from J, leaving 17 bases between them. The CDR3 region is CASSLVSGAEGEAFF. CDR3 nucleotide sequence: TGTGCCAGCAGCTTAGTATCGGGGGCTGAGGGGGAAGCTTTCTTT.

This chain uses TRBV4-1 with TRBJ2-3, with 10 bases aligning to TRBD1. The CDR3 runs 15 residues. V lost 4 bases, J lost 4 bases, and 5 bases stayed unmatched. CDR1 is MGHRA, CDR2 YSYEKL, per germline. DNA for the CDR3: TGCGCCAGCAGCCCCTTCGACAGGGGGCCAGATACGCAGTATTTT. This encodes CASSPFDRGPDTQYF.

This clone was observed a single time. The CDR3 loop reads CASSPHSGRNTGELFF. Here the CDR3 DNA reads TGTGCCAGCAGCCCTCACAGCGGGAGAAACACCGGGGAGCTGTTTTTT. The genes are TRBV7-9 and TRBJ2-2; TRBD2 agrees at 8 bases. Germline V gene data show CDR1 as SEHNR and CDR2 as FQNEAQ (reference sequence). The CDR3 spans 16 residues. The J segment lost 2 bases and the V segment lost 5 bases, leaving 7 bases of the junction unmatched.

This clone was picked up one time. The CDR3 DNA reads as TGCGCCAGCAGCATACTCTCAGGACCGGGGTATGGCTACACCTTC. This codes for CASSILSGPGYGYTF. The rearrangement links TRBV5-1 to TRBJ1-2; D remains ambiguous. CDR1 and CDR2 (germline): SGHRS, YFSETQ. V was cut by 4 bases and J by 5 bases, with 18 bases left in between. This CDR3 is 15 amino acids long.

The chain recombines TRBV4-1 with TRBJ2-7; D is undetermined. Germline values: CDR1 MGHRA, CDR2 YSYEKL. V lost 4 bases and J 4 bases, leaving 11 bases between the germline ends. This CDR3 is 13 amino acids long. The CDR3 spells CASSRSPRYEQYF. The DNA of the CDR3 is TGCGCCAGCAGCCGCTCACCCCGTTACGAGCAGTACTTC.

This chain joins TRBV10-3 and TRBJ1-2; D may be TRBD1 (6 bases). Germline loops: CDR1 ENHRY, CDR2 SYGVKD. Deletions cut 6 bases from V and 8 bases from J, with 16 bases between. The CDR3 totals 13 residues. CDR3 DNA sequence: TGTGCCATCAGCCCCCCGGGGGCTCGGGGCTACACCTTC. This codes for CAISPPGARGYTF.

This sequence joins TRBV10-2 and TRBJ1-5; D unresolved. Between the trimmed V and J ends, which lost 3 bases and 0 bases, there was a span of 12 bases. The CDR3 has 16 residues. Germline-derived CDR1 and CDR2 are WSHSY and SAAADI. The CDR3 coding sequence is TGCGCCAGCAGTGAACAAGGGAGAGGTAGCAATCAGCCCCAGCATTTT. It is translated as CASSEQGRGSNQPQHF.

The rearrangement links TRBV11-2 to TRBJ2-1; D is ambiguous. The CDR3 has 16 residues. V lost 3 bases to trimming and J lost 0 bases, with 12 bases between them. CDR1 is SGHAT and CDR2 is FQNNGV in the germline V gene. CDR3 in DNA: TGTGCCAGCAGCTTGGGTGGGATAGGCTCCTACAATGAGCAGTTCTTC. Protein: CASSLGGIGSYNEQFF.

The rearrangement joins TRBV28 to TRBJ1-3; TRBD1 is a possible D gene (6 bases). The CDR3 consists of 14 residues. Germline CDR1 and CDR2: MDHEN and SYDVKM. Trimming took 3 bases from V and 4 from J, leaving 10 bases between them. In nucleotides, the CDR3 is TGTGCCAGCAGTTTCCAGGGGTTGGGAAACACCATATATTTT. Its protein is CASSFQGLGNTIYF.

The chain couples TRBV5-4 to TRBJ1-2, with TRBD1 as a possible D gene (5 bases). CDR3 length equals 13 residues. Germline loops: CDR1 SGHNT, CDR2 YYREEE (reference sequence). V was clipped by 0 bases and J by 7 bases, with 10 bases between them. CDR3 DNA: TGTGCCAGCAGCTTGGGCCGGGACCTTGGCTACACCTTC. This encodes CASSLGRDLGYTF.

The gene calls are TRBV3-1 (or the pseudogene TRBV3-2) and TRBJ1-3; D unresolved. With 0 bases removed from V and 4 bases from J, the gap between germline ends came to 10 bases. CDR1 and CDR2 from the germline V gene are LGHDT and YNNKEL (reference sequence). The CDR3 is 15 residues long. The CDR3 sequence: CASSQDQVSGNTIYF. DNA of the CDR3: TGTGCCAGCAGCCAAGATCAGGTCTCCGGAAACACCATATATTTT.

The chain carries TRBV15 and TRBJ1-4; 12 positions match TRBD1. There are 18 residues in the CDR3. Per germline, CDR1 LNHNV and CDR2 YYDKDF (reference sequence). Trimming at V came to 0 bases and at J to 11 bases, leaving 13 bases not matched to a gene. CDR3 DNA: TGTGCCACCAGCAGAGATTGGGGACAGGGGGCTCCCCGACCCAAACTGTTTTTT. This codes for CATSRDWGQGAPRPKLFF.

This chain uses TRBV20-1 with TRBJ2-5, with a possible D match to TRBD2 (6 bases). This CDR3 is 15 amino acids long. The ends were cut back, 3 bases at V and 5 bases at J, with 19 bases in the middle. Germline V CDR1 and CDR2: DFQATT, SNEGSKA (reference sequence). The chain's CDR3 is CSASGPPSREETQYF. DNA of the CDR3: TGCAGTGCTAGTGGACCTCCCAGCCGGGAGGAGACCCAGTACTTC.

The CDR3 protein is CASSLGQEGGSYNEQFF. The CDR3, as DNA: TGTGCCAGCAGCTTAGGCCAGGAGGGAGGTTCCTACAATGAGCAGTTCTTC. The V gene is TRBV7-6, the J gene TRBJ2-1; perhaps TRBD2 as D (6 bases). Germline V lookup: CDR1 SGHVS, CDR2 FNYEAQ. Trimming took 1 base from V and 1 from J, leaving 14 bases between them. The CDR3 runs 17 residues.

J is TRBJ2-5 and V is TRBV28; D possibly corresponds to TRBD1 (5 bases). This CDR3 has 12 amino acids. The germline V and J ends were trimmed by 7 bases and 2 bases, with 8 bases remaining between them. In germline, CDR1 is MDHEN, CDR2 SYDVKM. CDR3: CASTGQQETQYF. CDR3 bases: TGTGCCAGCACCGGACAACAAGAGACCCAGTACTTC.

The chain employs TRBV5-6 and TRBJ2-1; TRBD1 might be the D (6 bases). The V end lost 4 bases, the J end lost 6 bases, and 20 bases lay between the germline ends. The CDR3 spans 16 residues. Looked up from germline, CDR1 is SGHDT and CDR2 is YYEEEE. CDR3 sequence: CASSQKGTPWVNEQFF. CDR3 in DNA: TGTGCCAGCAGCCAAAAGGGGACACCTTGGGTCAATGAGCAGTTCTTC. Full variable domain (missing parts from reference TRBV5-6 and TRBJ2-1): DAGVTQSPTHLIKTRGQQVTLRCSPKSGHDTVSWYQQALGQGPQFIFQYYEEEERQRGNFPDRFSGHQFPNYSSELNVNALLLGDSALYLCASSQKGTPWVNEQFFGPGTRLTVL.

The rearrangement joins TRBV3-1 (or the pseudogene TRBV3-2) to TRBJ1-3; D gene uncertain. The length of the CDR3 is 15 residues. The germline CDR1 and CDR2 sequences are LGHDT and YNNKEL (reference sequence). Trimming pared 1 base from V and 0 bases from J, leaving 7 bases between. CDR3 loop: CASSQAESSGNTIYF. The CDR3 bases are TGTGCCAGCAGCCAAGCGGAGAGCTCTGGAAACACCATATATTTT.

The genes are TRBV29-1 and TRBJ1-1; D remains ambiguous. V gave up 4 bases and J gave up 2 bases, with 11 bases separating them. Germline V gene data show CDR1 as SQVTM and CDR2 as ANQGSEA. This CDR3 has 13 amino acids. CDR3 DNA: TGCAGCGTTGGCTTGCGCCTTAACACTGAAGCTTTCTTT. Amino acids: CSVGLRLNTEAFF.

The chain recombines TRBV27 with TRBJ2-5; 8 bases align to TRBD1. Germline V CDR1 and CDR2: MNHEY, SMNVEV (reference sequence). The trim removed 5 bases at V and 3 bases at J, leaving 11 bases unmatched. The CDR3 consists of 16 residues. The CDR3 spells CASSPRSRTGKETQYF. The CDR3 nucleotides are TGTGCCAGCAGTCCGAGGTCTCGGACAGGGAAAGAGACCCAGTACTTC.

V and J are TRBV2 and TRBJ2-5, with 8 bases fitting TRBD1. CDR1 SNHLY and CDR2 FYNNEI come from the germline V gene. The CDR3 has 13 residues. Trimming cost V 4 bases and J 3 bases; bases outside gene matches: 1. CDR3 in amino acids: CASSGGQEETQYF. CDR3 DNA sequence: TGTGCCAGCAGTGGGGGACAGGAAGAGACCCAGTACTTC.

V gene TRBV5-8 combines with J gene TRBJ2-1; D is uncertain. V was clipped by 4 bases and J by 9 bases, with 8 bases between them. The CDR3 runs to 11 residues. The germline V gene encodes CDR1 SGHTS and CDR2 YDEGEE. This chain's CDR3 is CASSKVVEQFF. The CDR3 DNA reads as TGTGCCAGCAGCAAGGTGGTTGAGCAGTTCTTC.

The table lists this clone with a few counts. This chain links TRBV20-1 with TRBJ1-6; no definite D call. V gave up 3 bases and J gave up 9 bases, with 6 bases separating them. The CDR3 runs 11 residues. Germline values: CDR1 DFQATT, CDR2 SNEGSKA (reference sequence). For the CDR3, the DNA is TGCAGTGCTAGGTCTGGTTCACCCCTCCACTTT. This encodes CSARSGSPLHF.

This clone showed up just once. The CDR3 sequence is CASSIDANTEAFF. The CDR3 region has the DNA TGCGCCAGCAGCATAGACGCTAACACTGAAGCTTTCTTT. J is TRBJ1-1 and V is TRBV5-1; D gene uncertain. The CDR3 covers 13 residues. V dropped 4 bases and J dropped 2 bases, with 9 bases sitting between them. From germline, CDR1 is SGHRS and CDR2 YFSETQ. The whole variable domain, remainder taken from reference TRBV5-1 and TRBJ1-1, is KAGVTQTPRYLIKTRGQQVTLSCSPISGHRSVSWYQQTPGQGLQFLFEYFSETQRNKGNFPGRFSGRQFSNSRSEMNVSTLELGDSALYLCASSIDANTEAFFGQGTRLTVV.

V and J are TRBV4-2 and TRBJ1-5, with D possibly being TRBD1 (6 bases). Per the germline V gene, CDR1 is LGHNA and CDR2 is YNFKEQ. The CDR3 is 16 amino acids. V was clipped by 3 bases and J by 3 bases, with 15 bases between them. The CDR3 reads CASSHAGRTANQPQHF. The CDR3 bases are TGTGCCAGCAGCCATGCGGGGAGGACAGCCAATCAGCCCCAGCATTTT.

The chain has TRBV28 and TRBJ1-2; possibly TRBD1 for D (6 bases). V was clipped by 6 bases and J by 4 bases, with 12 bases between them. The germline V gene has CDR1 MDHEN and CDR2 SYDVKM. The CDR3 length is 13 residues. This chain's CDR3 is CASRLTGSYGYTF. Written as DNA, the CDR3 is TGTGCCAGCAGATTGACAGGCTCCTATGGCTACACCTTC.

The chain carries TRBV6-5 and TRBJ2-7; perhaps TRBD2 as D (6 bases). CDR1 and CDR2 from the germline V gene are MNHEY and SVGAGI. V was trimmed by 4 bases and J by 2 bases, leaving 15 bases between them. The CDR3 runs to 15 residues. CDR3 residues: CASSSQTGTPYEQYF. The DNA for the CDR3 is TGTGCCAGCAGTTCACAGACTGGGACTCCCTACGAGCAGTACTTC.